Listed here are 5 T cell receptor beta chains from one sample, sequenced in a study of blood T cells in healthy people across ages. Then a second PCR, running roughly 7 to 11 cycles, was carried out with a sample-barcoded 5' primer and a J-beta primer mix. TCRdb re-analysed the 5' RACE reads in MiXCR, keeping a single row per CDR3 protein. The sample lists some 900,000 distinct CDR3 sequences; about 30% were seen once. Specimen: blood. Every receptor here comes from a woman aged 80 or over in good health.

The J gene is TRBJ2-3, the V gene TRBV18; unclear D gene. The V end was cut by 3 bases, the J end by 2 bases, with 9 bases between. The germline CDR1 and CDR2 sequences are KGHSH and LQKENI. The CDR3 sequence is 14 residues long. CDR3: CASSPEANTDTQYF. The DNA of the CDR3 is TGTGCCAGCTCACCCGAGGCTAACACAGATACGCAGTATTTT.

This clonotype was seen at least ten times. The J gene is TRBJ2-7, the V gene TRBV5-6; D is perhaps TRBD1 (6 bases). This CDR3 is 14 amino acids long. Germline lookup yields CDR1 SGHDT and CDR2 YYEEEE. V lost 4 bases, J lost 2 bases, and 13 bases lay in between. The CDR3 bases are TGTGCCAGCAGCACCGGACAGTGGGCCTACGAGCAGTACTTC. It yields the protein CASSTGQWAYEQYF.

This clonotype came up many times. CDR3 amino acids: CASSLSGASSYEQYF. CDR3 nucleotide sequence: TGTGCCAGCAGCTTAAGCGGGGCTTCCTCCTACGAGCAGTACTTC. The rearrangement links TRBV7-2 to TRBJ2-7; 7 nucleotides align to TRBD2. V gave up 2 bases and J gave up 0 bases; unmatched junction bases: 4. Germline V gene sequence: CDR1 SGHTA, CDR2 FQGNSA. This CDR3 contains 15 residues. The entire variable domain, with the rest obtained from reference TRBV7-2 and TRBJ2-7, is as follows: GAGVSQSPSNKVTEKGKDVELRCDPISGHTALYWYRQSLGQGLEFLIYFQGNSAPDKSGLPSDRFSAERTGGSVSTLTIQRTQQEDSAVYLCASSLSGASSYEQYFGPGTRLTVT.

The chain employs TRBV10-3 and TRBJ2-5; 12 bases align to TRBD1. There are 13 residues in the CDR3. Trimming removed 7 bases from V and 11 bases from J; junction bases left unmatched: 8. Germline CDR1 ENHRY, CDR2 SYGVKD. The DNA for the CDR3 is TGTGCCATCATGGGACAGGGGGCGTCAGAGCAGTACTTC. This sequence encodes CAIMGQGASEQYF.

This clonotype was counted ten times or more. This chain joins TRBV29-1 and TRBJ1-4; tentative D call: TRBD1 (6 bases). This CDR3 comprises 12 residues. Per the germline V gene, CDR1 is SQVTM and CDR2 is ANQGSEA. Trimming cost V 8 bases and J 4 bases, with 11 bases left between them. The CDR3 protein is CSTKGDNEKLFF. CDR3 sequence (DNA): TGCAGCACTAAGGGGGATAATGAAAAACTGTTTTTT.